This T cell receptor (beta chain) was found in a study of T-cell reconstitution after alpha-beta-depleted transplantation in children. Study outcomes and limitations: Several hundred expanded graft clones reportedly supplied alpha-beta T cells about two months after transplant. A year post-transplant, T-cell counts and diversity derived mostly from newly produced T cells.

For TCRbeta, the library was prepared with unique molecular identifiers. Each CDR3 protein is one row after TCRdb ran MiXCR on the PCR reads. The sample records under 850,000 distinct CDR3 sequences, about 12% being singletons. Many counts were recorded for this clonotype. Its antigen is currently unknown. V was pared by 2 bases and J by 6 bases, with 6 bases between. Germline values: CDR1 SGHDT, CDR2 YYEEEE. This CDR3 is built from 11 residues. The genes are TRBV5-6 and TRBJ2-7; unclear D gene. Sequenced here: PBMCs, sampled before TCRalphabeta/CD19-depleted stem cell transplant. The TCR comes from a girl aged 2 to 10 with congenital amegakaryocytic thrombocytopenia, due to receive a stem cell transplant. CDR3 loop: CASSFYSEQYF. The CDR3 nucleotides are TGTGCCAGCAGCTTCTATAGCGAGCAGTACTTC.